Below are 26 T cell receptor beta chains sequenced from a single sample in a study of long-term antiretroviral therapy in people with HIV. immunoSEQ v3.0 was run at survey level. Sequencing was performed with immunoSEQ multiplex PCR; in TCRdb, only in-frame clones are kept and a portion is missing. The table lists roughly 25,000 clones, around 79% of them singletons, with 5.5% in the top ten. The sequenced sample was unsorted PBMCs, obtained 1.1 years before starting antiretroviral therapy. All receptors come from a woman younger than 45 with HIV.

The chain couples TRBV5-1 to TRBJ1-4; weak D call: TRBD1 (5 bases). V was clipped by 0 bases and J by 3 bases, with 12 bases between them. The CDR3 is 16 residues long. The germline V gene has CDR1 SGHRS and CDR2 YFSETQ. DNA of the CDR3: TGCGCCAGCAGCTTGGAAGGGAACAGGCCTAATGAAAAACTGTTTTTT. Translation gives CASSLEGNRPNEKLFF.

This clone was detected only a few times. The V gene is TRBV7-3, the J gene TRBJ1-2, with TRBD1 as a possible D gene (5 bases). Trimming removed 0 bases at V and 8 bases at J, with 13 bases between. Germline V gene data show CDR1 as SGHTA and CDR2 as FQGTGA. The CDR3 has 14 amino acids. The CDR3 reads CASSLTPGLEGYTF. As DNA, the CDR3 is TGTGCCAGCAGCTTAACCCCAGGGCTTGAGGGCTACACCTTC. Variable domain in full (rest from reference TRBV7-3 and TRBJ1-2): GAGVSQTPSNKVTEKGKYVELRCDPISGHTALYWYRQSLGQGPEFLIYFQGTGAADDSGLPNDRFFAVRPEGSVSTLKIQRTERGDSAVYLCASSLTPGLEGYTFGSGTRLTVV.

The chain recombines TRBV27 with TRBJ1-2, with TRBD1 matching over 9 bases. With V trimmed by 2 bases and J by 6 bases, 7 bases remained unmatched. The CDR3 sequence is 15 residues long. In germline, CDR1 is MNHEY, CDR2 SMNVEV (reference sequence). CDR3 sequence reads: CASSLKRGQGDGYTF. CDR3 DNA sequence: TGTGCCAGCAGTTTAAAGAGGGGACAGGGCGATGGCTACACCTTC.

This clone occurred a few times. The V call is TRBV6-1, the J call TRBJ1-5; D perhaps matches TRBD1 (5 bases). V lost 3 bases and J 7 bases, leaving 10 bases between the germline ends. Germline lookup yields CDR1 MNHNS and CDR2 SASEGT. This CDR3 is 13 amino acids long. CDR3 DNA sequence: TGTGCCAGCAGTGACAGGGACCGGCAGCCCCAGCATTTT. Residues: CASSDRDRQPQHF.

This sequence joins TRBV11-2 and TRBJ2-1, with D possibly being TRBD2 (6 bases). The CDR3 spans 14 residues. Germline loops: CDR1 SGHAT, CDR2 FQNNGV. V lost 6 bases, J lost 9 bases, and 18 bases lay in between. The CDR3 loop reads CASRRGGLGSEQFF. The CDR3 nucleotides read TGTGCCAGCAGGAGAGGAGGGTTGGGGAGTGAGCAGTTCTTC.

This sequence joins TRBV5-1 and TRBJ1-2; D not resolved. V shed 3 bases and J shed 0 bases, with 9 bases lying between them. This CDR3 spans 14 amino acids. Germline loops: CDR1 SGHRS, CDR2 YFSETQ. CDR3 sequence (DNA): TGCGCCAGCAGCTCGGACGGAGCTAACTATGGCTACACCTTC. This codes for CASSSDGANYGYTF.

The V call is TRBV7-2, the J call TRBJ1-1; weak D call: TRBD1 (5 bases). This CDR3 contains 13 residues. Germline assignment: CDR1 SGHTA and CDR2 FQGNSA. Trimming pared 5 bases from V and 8 bases from J, leaving 15 bases between. The CDR3 sequence is CASSPRDEREAFF. The CDR3 DNA sequence: TGTGCCAGCAGCCCTAGGGACGAAAGGGAAGCTTTCTTT.

The gene calls are TRBV21-1 and TRBJ2-1; TRBD2 reflects the table's D call only, with no check against the DNA. TRBV21-1 is a listed pseudogene. The CDR3 runs to 16 residues. Here the CDR3 reads CASSSFQGQREDEQFF. The CDR3 coding sequence is TGTGCCAGCAGCTCCTTTCAAGGGCAGAGGGAGGATGAGCAGTTCTTC.

The chain has TRBV5-1 and TRBJ2-2, with TRBD1 identical over 8 bases. The ends lost 4 bases at V and 7 bases at J; junction bases unmatched: 12. Per germline, CDR1 SGHRS and CDR2 YFSETQ. The CDR3 covers 16 residues. The CDR3 sequence: CASSPTRQGRDGELFF. Written as DNA, the CDR3 is TGCGCCAGCAGCCCAACCCGACAGGGGCGGGACGGGGAGCTGTTTTTT.

The chain has TRBV2 and TRBJ2-3; 16 bases are a match to TRBD2. The CDR3 is made up of 19 amino acids. V lost 6 bases, J lost 3 bases, and 12 bases stayed unmatched. Germline CDR1 SNHLY, CDR2 FYNNEI. CDR3 bases: TGTGCCAGCAGGGTCGGGACTAGCGGGGGGGTAATTTGGACAGATACGCAGTATTTT. Encoded protein: CASRVGTSGGVIWTDTQYF.

The V call is TRBV29-1, the J call TRBJ1-3, with D unclear. Germline lookup yields CDR1 SQVTM and CDR2 ANQGSEA. The V end lost 7 bases, the J end lost 0 bases, and 7 bases lay between the germline ends. CDR3 length equals 12 residues. This chain's CDR3 is CSGALSGNTIYF. The DNA of the CDR3 is TGCAGCGGTGCACTCTCTGGAAACACCATATATTTT.

This chain joins TRBV18 and TRBJ1-1; TRBD1 aligns across 8 bases. Germline V gene sequence: CDR1 KGHSH, CDR2 LQKENI. This CDR3 comprises 15 residues. The ends lost 3 bases at V and 1 base at J; junction bases unmatched: 4. As DNA, the CDR3 is TGTGCCAGCTCACCCGACAGGGGAGGGAACACTGAAGCTTTCTTT. Translation gives CASSPDRGGNTEAFF. Looking up the rest from reference TRBV18 and TRBJ1-1 gives the full variable domain: NAGVMQNPRHLVRRRGQEARLRCSPMKGHSHVYWYRQLPEEGLKFMVYLQKENIIDESGMPKERFSAEFPKEGPSILRIQQVVRGDSAAYFCASSPDRGGNTEAFFGQGTRLTVV.

CDR3 in DNA: TGTGCCAGCAGTCCACTCCCTATACAGGGGGATGGCTACACCTTC. Residues: CASSPLPIQGDGYTF. The chain is built from TRBV27 and TRBJ1-2, with 8 bases that match TRBD1. Germline loops: CDR1 MNHEY, CDR2 SMNVEV (reference sequence). The length of the CDR3 is 15 residues. With 5 bases clipped from V and 6 bases from J, the junction kept 11 bases outside the gene matches.

V is TRBV2 and J is TRBJ2-7; possible D gene TRBD1, 5 bases. With 3 bases removed from V and 0 bases from J, the gap between germline ends came to 15 bases. Germline V gene data show CDR1 as SNHLY and CDR2 as FYNNEI. The CDR3 loop spans 16 amino acids. The CDR3 reads CASSDVLRQNSYEQYV. The CDR3 bases are TGTGCCAGCAGTGATGTTCTGAGACAGAACTCCTACGAGCAGTACGTC.

The V call is TRBV5-6, the J call TRBJ1-5; the match to TRBD1 covers 8 bases. V lost 0 bases to trimming and J lost 7 bases; unmatched junction nucleotides: 9. This CDR3 comprises 16 residues. The germline CDR1 and CDR2 sequences are SGHDT and YYEEEE. CDR3 sequence reads: CASSLAETGAGQPQHF. CDR3 bases: TGTGCCAGCAGCTTGGCCGAGACAGGGGCCGGCCAGCCCCAGCATTTT.

This sequence joins TRBV7-2 and TRBJ2-3; 12 bases map to TRBD2. The germline CDR1 and CDR2 sequences are SGHTA and FQGNSA. Trimming took 3 bases from V and 0 from J; bases not matched to a gene: 7. The CDR3 extends over 18 amino acids. CDR3 sequence: CASSLRLAGEPSTDTQYF. The CDR3, as DNA: TGTGCCAGCAGCTTGCGACTAGCGGGGGAGCCTAGCACAGATACGCAGTATTTT.

V usage is TRBV4-2 and J usage is TRBJ1-1; D gene unclear. The V and J ends lost 1 base and 0 bases respectively, with 12 bases between them. Germline CDR1 and CDR2: LGHNA and YNFKEQ. The CDR3 loop spans 16 amino acids. CDR3 loop: CASSQGIMVLNTEAFF. The CDR3 DNA sequence: TGTGCCAGCAGCCAAGGGATTATGGTCTTGAACACTGAAGCTTTCTTT.

The chain recombines TRBV29-1 with TRBJ2-1, with a weak D call TRBD2 (7 bases). This CDR3 contains 13 residues. Germline-derived CDR1 and CDR2 are SQVTM and ANQGSEA. Trimming removed 4 bases at V and 7 bases at J, with 14 bases between. CDR3 amino acids: CSVARGAANEQFF. As DNA, the CDR3 is TGCAGCGTTGCCCGGGGGGCGGCAAATGAGCAGTTCTTC.

The chain links TRBV10-2 to TRBJ1-3, with 10 positions matching TRBD1. Germline values: CDR1 WSHSY, CDR2 SAAADI. The trim removed 8 bases at V and 3 bases at J, leaving 4 bases unmatched. The CDR3 is 14 residues long. CDR3 sequence: CASWGTGVGNTIYF. In nucleotides, the CDR3 is TGCGCCAGCTGGGGGACAGGGGTTGGAAACACCATATATTTT.

The CDR3 sequence: CASSLASGYSTEAFF. CDR3 DNA: TGTGCCAGCAGCTTAGCCTCAGGGTATTCCACTGAAGCTTTCTTT. The gene calls are TRBV7-9 and TRBJ1-1; D may be TRBD1 (5 bases). Germline V gene lookup returns CDR1 SEHNR and CDR2 FQNEAQ (reference sequence). This CDR3 is built from 15 residues. The V end was cut by 0 bases, the J end by 4 bases, with 12 bases between.

CDR3 coding DNA: TGTGCCAGCAGCCTTAATGAAAAACTGTTTTTT. This sequence encodes CASSLNEKLFF. The chain is built from TRBV7-9 and TRBJ1-4; D is undetermined. V lost 5 bases and J 4 bases, leaving 2 bases between the germline ends. Per the germline V gene, CDR1 is SEHNR and CDR2 is FQNEAQ (reference sequence). The CDR3 is made up of 11 amino acids.

The sample holds one count of this clone. The rearrangement uses TRBV15 and TRBJ2-1, with a possible D match to TRBD2 (6 bases). The germline V gene encodes CDR1 LNHNV and CDR2 YYDKDF (reference sequence). Trimming pared 8 bases from V and 6 bases from J, leaving 14 bases between. The CDR3 length is 13 residues. The CDR3 protein is CATRGNRGNEQFF. CDR3 sequence (DNA): TGTGCCACCCGGGGGAACCGGGGCAATGAGCAGTTCTTC. Filled out from reference TRBV15 and TRBJ2-1, the complete variable domain reads DAMVIQNPRYQVTQFGKPVTLSCSQTLNHNVMYWYQQKSSQAPKLLFHYYDKDFNNEADTPDNFQSRRPNTSFCFLDIRSPGLGDTAMYLCATRGNRGNEQFFGPGTRLTVL.

V and J are TRBV5-6 and TRBJ1-1; D ambiguous. Germline V lookup: CDR1 SGHDT, CDR2 YYEEEE. Trimming shortened V by 0 bases and J by 11 bases, and 20 bases separated the two germline ends. This CDR3 region has 15 residues. Here the CDR3 reads CASSLVSVGDRKAFF. As DNA, the CDR3 is TGTGCCAGCAGCTTGGTCTCTGTTGGAGATAGGAAGGCTTTCTTT.

The chain has TRBV10-3 and TRBJ1-2; D uncertain. Germline values: CDR1 ENHRY, CDR2 SYGVKD. The CDR3 extends over 13 amino acids. V lost 6 bases, J lost 0 bases, and 8 bases lay in between. CDR3 nucleotides: TGTGCCATCAGCCCTACTTCTAACTATGGCTACACCTTC. The encoded protein is CAISPTSNYGYTF.

The chain recombines TRBV29-1 with TRBJ1-4; D unclear. V was clipped by 4 bases and J by 5 bases, with 14 bases between them. The CDR3 extends over 14 amino acids. Germline V gives CDR1 SQVTM, CDR2 ANQGSEA. The CDR3 nucleotides read TGCAGCGTTGTGCAAATAGGGAAAAATGAAAAACTGTTTTTT. Its protein product is CSVVQIGKNEKLFF.

The chain links TRBV7-2 to TRBJ1-1; a weak D match, TRBD1 (6 bases). CDR3 size: 15 residues. Germline loops: CDR1 SGHTA, CDR2 FQGNSA. The V and J ends lost 5 bases and 5 bases respectively, with 18 bases between them. DNA of the CDR3: TGTGCCAGCAGCCCCCTAGGGGGGCGGCATACTGAAGCTTTCTTT. The encoded protein is CASSPLGGRHTEAFF.